The 24 T cell receptor beta chains in this list originate from one sample, sequenced in a study of glioma-infiltrating T cells after dendritic cell vaccination. The assay was immunoSEQ multiplex PCR, and TCRdb's table has in-frame clones only and misses some. The top ten hold approximately 7.9% of the sample, which has over 55,000 clones, roughly 79% seen once. The starting material was blood, obtained before dendritic cell vaccination. Source of these receptors: a human donor with glioblastoma.

This clone was found many times. V and J are TRBV28 and TRBJ1-1; D is ambiguous. Germline assignment: CDR1 MDHEN and CDR2 SYDVKM. This CDR3 is built from 14 residues. V was shortened by 7 bases and J by 1 base, with 13 bases between the two germline ends. CDR3 sequence: CASKYGAENTEAFF. The DNA for the CDR3 is TGTGCCAGCAAGTACGGAGCGGAGAACACTGAAGCTTTCTTT.

This clone is judged medium-sized (0.01 to 0.1%). In the same sample, other DNA sequences code for this CDR3. The chain uses TRBV5-1 and TRBJ1-4, with 7 bases that match TRBD1. With V trimmed by 0 bases and J by 3 bases, 2 bases remained unmatched. The V gene's germline CDR1 is SGHRS and CDR2 YFSETQ. The CDR3 covers 15 residues. The CDR3, as DNA: TGCGCCAGCAGCTTGGGACAGGGCTCTAATGAAAAACTGTTTTTT. Translating gives CASSLGQGSNEKLFF.

The genes are TRBV9 and TRBJ1-2, with D hard to call. Germline V CDR1 and CDR2: SGDLS, YYNGEE. The CDR3 consists of 15 residues. The germline V and J ends were trimmed by 0 bases and 3 bases, with 12 bases remaining between them. The CDR3 sequence: CASSVGAGYDYGYTF. CDR3 bases: TGTGCCAGCAGCGTAGGGGCAGGCTACGACTATGGCTACACCTTC.

This chain uses TRBV5-1 with TRBJ2-7; TRBD2 matches at 14 bases. V shed 7 bases, J shed 3 bases, and the junction held 6 bases outside the gene matches. The CDR3 sequence is 15 residues long. Germline V CDR1 and CDR2: SGHRS, YFSETQ. The CDR3 sequence: CASVPGLAGDYEQYF. The CDR3 region has the DNA TGCGCCAGCGTTCCGGGACTAGCGGGGGACTACGAGCAGTACTTC.

The sample holds one count of this clone. The chain uses TRBV5-4 and TRBJ2-7; D is unclear. CDR1 is SGHNT and CDR2 is YYREEE in the germline V gene (reference sequence). The CDR3 is 13 amino acids. Trimming left V 0 bases short and J 0 bases short, with 4 bases between. CDR3 DNA sequence: TGTGCCAGCAGCTTGGGGAGCTCCTACGAGCAGTACTTC. Protein sequence: CASSLGSSYEQYF.

This chain links TRBV2 with TRBJ2-2; TRBD2 matches 7 bases. V dropped 4 bases and J dropped 4; count of bases not matched to a gene: 6. CDR1 and CDR2 from the germline V gene are SNHLY and FYNNEI. The CDR3 spans 15 residues. As DNA, the CDR3 is TGTGCCAGCAGTGGGGAGGGCTCGGGCACCGGGGAGCTGTTTTTT. Translated, it gives CASSGEGSGTGELFF.

The J gene is TRBJ1-3, the V gene TRBV7-2; the match to TRBD1 covers 7 bases. Germline V gene data show CDR1 as SGHTA and CDR2 as FQGNSA. CDR3 length equals 14 residues. J was trimmed by 4 bases and V by 5 bases; bases with no gene match: 5. CDR3 nucleotides: TGTGCCAGCAGCCCCGGGACAGTGGGAAACACCATATATTTT. It is translated as CASSPGTVGNTIYF.

V is TRBV29-1 and J is TRBJ2-3, with TRBD2 matching 8 bases. V gave up 6 bases and J gave up 1 base; unmatched junction bases: 3. The CDR3 is made up of 13 amino acids. In germline, CDR1 is SQVTM, CDR2 ANQGSEA. CDR3 amino acids: CSVPGLGTDTQYF. DNA of the CDR3: TGCAGCGTCCCGGGACTAGGCACAGATACGCAGTATTTT.

CDR3 DNA: TGTGCCAGCAGTGAACTGGACAGGGCGTTTGAAAAACTGTTTTTT. It encodes CASSELDRAFEKLFF. This sequence joins TRBV6-1 and TRBJ1-4; 8 bases match TRBD1. Germline loops: CDR1 MNHNS, CDR2 SASEGT. Losses at the gene ends were 2 bases for V and 7 bases for J; bases not matched to a gene: 6. The CDR3 loop spans 15 amino acids.

The CDR3 DNA follows: TGCGCCAGCAGCCGGCGGGACGGAGGTTATGGCTACACCTTC. Its translation is CASSRRDGGYGYTF. J is TRBJ1-2 and V is TRBV4-3; tentative D call: TRBD1 (5 bases). The V gene's germline CDR1 is LGHNA and CDR2 YSLEER. This CDR3 region has 14 residues. V gave up 4 bases and J gave up 5 bases, with 14 bases separating them.

The CDR3 region has the DNA TGTGCCAGTCCACAGGGGATGTATGGCTACACCTTC. Protein: CASPQGMYGYTF. The chain couples TRBV28 to TRBJ1-2; 7 bases are shared with TRBD1. The CDR3 covers 12 residues. Trimming cost V 9 bases and J 5 bases; bases outside gene matches: 6. CDR1 MDHEN and CDR2 SYDVKM come from the germline V gene.

This clone has just one count. The chain joins TRBV19 to TRBJ2-1; tentative D call: TRBD2 (6 bases). The CDR3 is made up of 15 amino acids. Trimming shortened V by 5 bases and J by 7 bases, and 18 bases separated the two germline ends. Per the germline V gene, CDR1 is LNHDA and CDR2 is SQIVND (reference sequence). The chain's CDR3 is CASSPPGGSRNEQFF. DNA of the CDR3: TGTGCCAGTAGTCCCCCTGGGGGGTCTAGGAATGAGCAGTTCTTC.

The chain combines TRBV5-1 with TRBJ1-1; D may be TRBD1 (5 bases). CDR3 size: 16 residues. Per the germline V gene, CDR1 is SGHRS and CDR2 is YFSETQ. Trimming removed 0 bases at V and 7 bases at J, with 19 bases between. CDR3 loop: CASSLGPGVDSGEAFF. In nucleotides, the CDR3 is TGCGCCAGCAGCTTGGGACCGGGGGTCGATTCAGGTGAAGCTTTCTTT.

This clone was counted between two and nine times. This sequence joins TRBV6-6 and TRBJ2-7; 7 bases fit TRBD1. This CDR3 has 14 residues. Germline trimming cut 6 bases from V and 5 bases from J; bases unmatched to any gene: 10. Germline assignment: CDR1 MNHNY and CDR2 SVGAGI (reference sequence). CDR3 loop: CASRPGVGGNEQYF. In DNA form, the CDR3 reads TGTGCCAGCAGGCCCGGAGTAGGGGGCAACGAGCAGTACTTC.

This clone has just one count. The rearrangement joins TRBV7-9 to TRBJ1-2; 8 positions agree with TRBD1. Unmatched junction bases numbered 8, after V lost 6 bases and J lost 8 bases. CDR3 length equals 13 residues. Germline lookup yields CDR1 SEHNR and CDR2 FQNEAQ (reference sequence). The CDR3 DNA is TGTGCCAGCAGACTGACAGGGGCAGAGGGCTACACCTTC. It translates to CASRLTGAEGYTF.

This rearrangement joins TRBV5-4 to TRBJ2-2; D unclear. Trimming stripped 0 bases from V and 4 bases from J, with 7 bases between. The CDR3 contains 14 residues. Germline-derived CDR1 and CDR2 are SGHNT and YYREEE (reference sequence). The CDR3 DNA reads TGTGCCAGCAGCTTGGGAGCCTTCACCGGGGAGCTGTTTTTT. Protein sequence: CASSLGAFTGELFF. Full variable domain (missing parts from reference TRBV5-4 and TRBJ2-2): ETGVTQSPTHLIKTRGQQVTLRCSSQSGHNTVSWYQQALGQGPQFIFQYYREEENGRGNFPPRFSGLQFPNYSSELNVNALELDDSALYLCASSLGAFTGELFFGEGSRLTVL.

The chain is built from TRBV18 and TRBJ1-3, with D perhaps TRBD1 (5 bases). Germline V gene data show CDR1 as KGHSH and CDR2 as LQKENI. This CDR3 has 15 amino acids. The V gene lost 2 bases and the J gene lost 6 bases, with 14 bases spanning the gap. CDR3 region: CASSPESGATNTIYF. CDR3 DNA: TGTGCCAGCTCACCAGAGAGTGGGGCCACAAACACCATATATTTT.

The CDR3 sequence is CASSFNVQGDNSPLHF. The CDR3 region has the DNA TGCGCCAGCAGCTTTAACGTCCAGGGCGATAATTCACCCCTCCACTTT. The V call is TRBV5-1, the J call TRBJ1-6; tentative D call: TRBD1 (5 bases). V shed 2 bases and J shed 5 bases, with 14 bases lying between them. CDR3 length: 16 residues. From germline, CDR1 is SGHRS and CDR2 YFSETQ.

The J gene is TRBJ1-4, the V gene TRBV27; D is undetermined. This CDR3 region has 11 residues. Per germline, CDR1 MNHEY and CDR2 SMNVEV (reference sequence). V was clipped by 4 bases and J by 6 bases, with 3 bases between them. The CDR3 DNA sequence: TGTGCCAGCAGTTCAGATGAAAAACTGTTTTTT. It encodes CASSSDEKLFF.

The rearrangement joins TRBV4-3 to TRBJ1-1, with D perhaps matching TRBD1 (5 bases). CDR3 length equals 15 residues. Trimming cost V 3 bases and J 6 bases, with 17 bases left between them. Germline CDR1 reads LGHNA; CDR2 reads YSLEER. The DNA for the CDR3 is TGCGCCAGCAGCCAGGAGCCCCAGGGAACCTCTGAAGCTTTCTTT. Protein sequence: CASSQEPQGTSEAFF.

V usage is TRBV11-3 and J usage is TRBJ1-5, with 7 bases lining up with TRBD1. V dropped 10 bases and J dropped 5; count of bases not matched to a gene: 17. Germline-derived CDR1 and CDR2 are SGHNT and YENEEA. This CDR3 spans 16 amino acids. The CDR3: CAIPGAIWDRDQPQHF. The DNA of the CDR3 is TGTGCCATTCCGGGGGCCATTTGGGACAGAGATCAGCCCCAGCATTTT.

The chain is built from TRBV7-2 and TRBJ1-1; a possible D gene is TRBD1 (5 bases). The CDR3 spans 14 residues. Germline CDR1 is SGHTA and CDR2 is FQGNSA. V was cut by 2 bases and J by 3 bases, with 10 bases left in between. The CDR3 DNA reads as TGTGCCAGCAGCTTATCGGGGGTCGACACTGAAGCTTTCTTT. Translating gives CASSLSGVDTEAFF.

For the CDR3, the DNA is TGTGCCTGGAGTGCCGGTATTGCTATGAGCTCCTACAATGAGCAGTTCTTC. Amino acids: CAWSAGIAMSSYNEQFF. The J gene is TRBJ2-1, the V gene TRBV30; D is ambiguous. This CDR3 has 17 amino acids. Germline assignment: CDR1 GTSNPN and CDR2 SVGIG (reference sequence). V lost 1 base and J lost 0, with 16 bases in between.

This clone was recorded once. The V gene is TRBV5-4, the J gene TRBJ2-7, with 8 bases fitting TRBD1. CDR1 SGHNT and CDR2 YYREEE come from the germline V gene (reference sequence). Trimming at V came to 6 bases and at J to 5 bases, leaving 13 bases not matched to a gene. The CDR3 is made up of 15 amino acids. The CDR3 DNA is TGTGCCAGCACCGGGACCCGACAGGGGAGACACGAGCAGTACTTC. This sequence encodes CASTGTRQGRHEQYF.